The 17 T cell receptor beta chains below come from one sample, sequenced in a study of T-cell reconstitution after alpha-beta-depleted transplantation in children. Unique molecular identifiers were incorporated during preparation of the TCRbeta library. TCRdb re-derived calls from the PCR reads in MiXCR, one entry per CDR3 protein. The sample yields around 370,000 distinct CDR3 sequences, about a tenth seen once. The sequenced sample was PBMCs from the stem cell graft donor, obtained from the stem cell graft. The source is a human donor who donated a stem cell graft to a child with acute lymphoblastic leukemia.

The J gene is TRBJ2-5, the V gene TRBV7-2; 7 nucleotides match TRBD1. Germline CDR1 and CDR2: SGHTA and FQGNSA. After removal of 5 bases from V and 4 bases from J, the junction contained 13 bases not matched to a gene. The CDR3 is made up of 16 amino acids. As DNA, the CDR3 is TGTGCCAGCAGCCTCTACAGGGGAGTAGAGCGAGAGACCCAGTACTTC. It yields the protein CASSLYRGVERETQYF.

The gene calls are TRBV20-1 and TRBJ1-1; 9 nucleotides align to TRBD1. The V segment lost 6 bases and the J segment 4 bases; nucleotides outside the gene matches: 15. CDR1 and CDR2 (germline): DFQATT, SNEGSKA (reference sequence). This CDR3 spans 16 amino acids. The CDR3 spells CSATTWDRDFSTEAFF. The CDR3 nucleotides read TGCAGTGCGACGACTTGGGACAGGGATTTTTCCACTGAAGCTTTCTTT.

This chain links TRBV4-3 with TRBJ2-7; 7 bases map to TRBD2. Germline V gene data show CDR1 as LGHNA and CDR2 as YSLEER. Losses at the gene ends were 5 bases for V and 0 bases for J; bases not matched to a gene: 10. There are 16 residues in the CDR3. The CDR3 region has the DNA TGCGCCAGCAGCGCTGGGGGGGGATATAGCTCCTACGAGCAGTACTTC. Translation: CASSAGGGYSSYEQYF.

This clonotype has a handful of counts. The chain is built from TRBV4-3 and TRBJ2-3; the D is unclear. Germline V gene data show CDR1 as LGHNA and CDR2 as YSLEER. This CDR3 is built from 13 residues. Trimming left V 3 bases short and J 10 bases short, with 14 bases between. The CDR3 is CASSHLIPGPQYF. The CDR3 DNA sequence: TGCGCCAGCAGCCACCTAATACCGGGTCCGCAGTATTTT.

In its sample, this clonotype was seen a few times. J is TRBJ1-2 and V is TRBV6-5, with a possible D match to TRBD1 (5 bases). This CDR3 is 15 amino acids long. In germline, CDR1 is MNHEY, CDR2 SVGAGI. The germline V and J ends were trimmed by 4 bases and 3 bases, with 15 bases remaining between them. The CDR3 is CASSLMGVFDYGYTF. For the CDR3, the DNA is TGTGCCAGCAGTTTGATGGGGGTTTTCGACTATGGCTACACCTTC.

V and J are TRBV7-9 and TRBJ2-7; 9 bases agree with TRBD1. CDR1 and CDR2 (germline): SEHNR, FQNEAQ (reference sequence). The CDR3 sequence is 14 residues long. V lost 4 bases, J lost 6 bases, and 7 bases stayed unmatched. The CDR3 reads CASSYTGTGIEQYF. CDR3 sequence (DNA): TGTGCCAGCAGCTACACCGGGACAGGGATCGAGCAGTACTTC.

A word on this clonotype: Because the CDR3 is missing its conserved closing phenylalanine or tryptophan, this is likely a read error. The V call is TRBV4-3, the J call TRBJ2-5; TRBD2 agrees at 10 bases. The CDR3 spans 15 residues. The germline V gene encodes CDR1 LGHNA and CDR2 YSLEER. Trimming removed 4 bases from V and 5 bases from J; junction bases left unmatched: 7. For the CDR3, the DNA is TGCGCCAGCAGCCCCCAGCGGGAGGGTTGGGAGACCCAGTACTTG. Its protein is CASSPQREGWETQYL.

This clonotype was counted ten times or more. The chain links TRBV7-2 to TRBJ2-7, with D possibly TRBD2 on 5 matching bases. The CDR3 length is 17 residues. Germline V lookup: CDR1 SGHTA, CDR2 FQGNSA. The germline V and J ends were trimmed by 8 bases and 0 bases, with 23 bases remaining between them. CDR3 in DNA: TGTGCCAGCGCTTTAGGGTCGTCTAGCTTGATCTCCTACGAGCAGTACTTC. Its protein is CASALGSSSLISYEQYF.

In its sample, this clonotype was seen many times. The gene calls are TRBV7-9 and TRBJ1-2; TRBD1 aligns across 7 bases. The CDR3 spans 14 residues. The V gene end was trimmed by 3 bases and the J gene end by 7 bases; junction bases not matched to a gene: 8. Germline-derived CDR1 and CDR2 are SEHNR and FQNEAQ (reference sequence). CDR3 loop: CASSFSDRVSGYTF. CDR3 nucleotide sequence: TGTGCCAGCAGCTTCTCCGACAGGGTATCTGGCTACACCTTC.

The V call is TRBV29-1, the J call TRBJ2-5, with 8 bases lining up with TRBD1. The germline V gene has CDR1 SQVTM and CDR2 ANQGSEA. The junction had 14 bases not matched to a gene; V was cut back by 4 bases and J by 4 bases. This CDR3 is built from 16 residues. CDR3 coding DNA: TGCAGCGTTGGTCAGGGGGCGGTCTTGGTTTTAGAGACCCAGTACTTC. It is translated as CSVGQGAVLVLETQYF.

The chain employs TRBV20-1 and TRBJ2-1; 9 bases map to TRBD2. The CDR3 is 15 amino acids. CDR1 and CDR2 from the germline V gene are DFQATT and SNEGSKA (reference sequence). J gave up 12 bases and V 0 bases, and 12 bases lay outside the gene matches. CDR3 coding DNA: TGCAGTGCTAGAGACGCACTTCTTAGCGGGAGAGGGCAGTTCTTC. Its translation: CSARDALLSGRGQFF.

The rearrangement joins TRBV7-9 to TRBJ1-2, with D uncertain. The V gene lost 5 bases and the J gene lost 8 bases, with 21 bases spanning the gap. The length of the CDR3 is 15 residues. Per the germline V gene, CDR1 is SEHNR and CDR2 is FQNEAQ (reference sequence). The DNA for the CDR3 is TGTGCCAGCAGCCTCCCCGACACCCGGGAATCCGGCTACACCTTC. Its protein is CASSLPDTRESGYTF.

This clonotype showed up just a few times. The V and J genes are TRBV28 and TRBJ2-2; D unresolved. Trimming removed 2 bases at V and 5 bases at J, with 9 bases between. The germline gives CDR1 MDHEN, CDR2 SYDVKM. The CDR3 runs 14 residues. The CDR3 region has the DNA TGTGCCAGCAGTTTAAATGTGGGGACCGGGGAGCTGTTTTTT. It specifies CASSLNVGTGELFF.

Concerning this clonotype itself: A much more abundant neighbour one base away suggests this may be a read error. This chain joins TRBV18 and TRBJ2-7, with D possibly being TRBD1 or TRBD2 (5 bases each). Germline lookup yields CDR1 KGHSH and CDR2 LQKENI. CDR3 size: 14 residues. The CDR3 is CASSPDTGPYEHYF. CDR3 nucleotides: TGTGCCAGCTCACCGGACACGGGACCCTACGAGCATTACTTC.

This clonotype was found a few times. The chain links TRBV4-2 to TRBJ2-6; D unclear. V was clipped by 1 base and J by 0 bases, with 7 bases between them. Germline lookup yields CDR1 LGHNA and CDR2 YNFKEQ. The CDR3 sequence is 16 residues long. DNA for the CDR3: TGTGCCAGCAGCCAAGTTGTTTCCTCTGGGGCCAACGTCCTGACTTTC. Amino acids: CASSQVVSSGANVLTF.

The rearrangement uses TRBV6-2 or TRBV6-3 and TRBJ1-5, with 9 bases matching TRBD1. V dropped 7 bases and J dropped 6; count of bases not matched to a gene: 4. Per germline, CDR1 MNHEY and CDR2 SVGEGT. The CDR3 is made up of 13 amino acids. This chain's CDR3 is CASTLTGGQPQHF. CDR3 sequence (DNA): TGTGCCAGCACCTTGACAGGGGGTCAGCCCCAGCATTTT.

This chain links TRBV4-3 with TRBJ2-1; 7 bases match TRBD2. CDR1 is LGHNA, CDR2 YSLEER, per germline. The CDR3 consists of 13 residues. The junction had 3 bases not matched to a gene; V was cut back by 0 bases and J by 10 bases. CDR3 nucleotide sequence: TGCGCCAGCAGCCAAGATTACGGGAGGGAGCAGTTCTTC. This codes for CASSQDYGREQFF.